Presented here are 28 T cell receptor beta chains from one specimen sequenced in a study of Graves' ophthalmopathy and Graves' hyperthyroidism. RNA transcripts were the source from which TCR beta CDR3 regions were amplified. The first round was an RT-PCR with HTBI primers, and the second round was a multiplex PCR. TCRdb re-derived calls from the multiplex PCR reads in MiXCR, one entry per CDR3 protein. The table lists around 1,200,000 distinct CDR3 sequences, around a third of them singletons, with around 10% in the top ten. The specimen was peripheral blood or thyroid tissue (not recorded which). These receptors all stem from an adult man with Graves' hyperthyroidism.

CDR3 region: CASSARQGREPQHF. CDR3 nucleotide sequence: TGTGCCAGTAGTGCCCGACAGGGCAGGGAGCCCCAGCATTTT. The V gene is TRBV19, the J gene TRBJ1-5, with 7 bases aligning to TRBD1. The CDR3 runs 14 residues. Trimming cost V 5 bases and J 8 bases; bases outside gene matches: 9. CDR1 LNHDA and CDR2 SQIVND come from the germline V gene (reference sequence).

This clonotype was recorded at least ten times. CDR3: CASSSRDRGNYGYTF. In DNA form, the CDR3 reads TGTGCCAGCAGTTCACGGGACAGGGGGAACTATGGCTACACCTTC. The J gene is TRBJ1-2, the V gene TRBV12-3 or TRBV12-4, with 11 positions matching TRBD1. V was clipped by 4 bases and J by 2 bases; unmatched bases: 3. CDR3 length: 15 residues.

V gene TRBV6-5 combines with J gene TRBJ2-5, with no clear D. The V and J ends lost 4 bases and 2 bases respectively, with 17 bases between them. This CDR3 region has 16 residues. CDR1 MNHEY and CDR2 SVGAGI come from the germline V gene. The CDR3 loop reads CASSFSPQAKQETQYF. In DNA, the CDR3 is TGTGCCAGCAGTTTCTCCCCCCAAGCCAAGCAAGAGACCCAGTACTTC.

The sample holds many counts of this clonotype. The CDR3 nucleotides read TGTGCCAGCAGCTTCGCCCGGGACAGGGAACGCAATGAAAAACTGTTTTTT. It specifies CASSFARDRERNEKLFF. The rearrangement links TRBV7-8 to TRBJ1-4; 9 bases are a match to TRBD1. Germline CDR1 SGHVS, CDR2 FQNEAQ. The CDR3 sequence is 17 residues long. The trim removed 3 bases at V and 5 bases at J, leaving 10 bases unmatched.

This clonotype was seen a few times. The J gene is TRBJ2-7, the V gene TRBV11-2, with unresolved D. Trimming shortened V by 1 base and J by 3 bases, and 10 bases separated the two germline ends. Germline loops: CDR1 SGHAT, CDR2 FQNNGV. CDR3 size: 14 residues. For the CDR3, the DNA is TGTGCCAGCAGCTTAGCCGATGACAACTACGAGCAGTACTTC. Its translation is CASSLADDNYEQYF.

This clonotype has a count of ten or more. The V gene is TRBV7-8, the J gene TRBJ2-7; 9 bases match TRBD1. This CDR3 contains 15 residues. The trim removed 5 bases at V and 4 bases at J, leaving 9 bases unmatched. Per germline, CDR1 SGHVS and CDR2 FQNEAQ. CDR3 in DNA: TGTGCCAGCAGCACGGGACAGGGAAACCTTTACGAGCAGTACTTC. Its translation: CASSTGQGNLYEQYF.

The table lists this clonotype with many counts. The rearrangement links TRBV4-1 to TRBJ1-6; D may be TRBD1 (6 bases). Trimming pared 1 base from V and 7 bases from J, leaving 8 bases between. The CDR3 totals 14 residues. Germline assignment: CDR1 MGHRA and CDR2 YSYEKL. CDR3: CASSQARGNSPLHF. CDR3 bases: TGCGCCAGCAGCCAAGCGAGGGGGAATTCACCCCTCCACTTT.

CDR3 amino acids: CASSLELPPETQYF. The CDR3 DNA reads as TGCGCCAGCAGCTTGGAACTACCTCCCGAGACCCAGTACTTC. This chain links TRBV5-1 with TRBJ2-5, with no clear D. The CDR3 spans 14 residues. Trimming stripped 0 bases from V and 5 bases from J, with 11 bases between. Germline loops: CDR1 SGHRS, CDR2 YFSETQ.

This clonotype was seen at least ten times. The V and J genes are TRBV12-3 or TRBV12-4 and TRBJ1-6, with D possibly being TRBD1 (5 bases). The CDR3 covers 13 residues. V lost 5 bases and J lost 6, with 8 bases in between. The CDR3 reads CASSIDSNSPLHF. The CDR3 nucleotides read TGTGCCAGCAGTATCGACAGTAATTCACCCCTCCACTTT.

The genes are TRBV6-5 and TRBJ1-5, with 7 nucleotides matching TRBD1. Per germline, CDR1 MNHEY and CDR2 SVGAGI. V lost 10 bases to trimming and J lost 3 bases; unmatched junction nucleotides: 6. This CDR3 comprises 13 residues. The CDR3 region has the DNA TGTGCCACCAGGGGGGGGGACAATCAGCCCCAGCATTTT. This translates into CATRGGDNQPQHF.

The genes are TRBV29-1 and TRBJ1-2; maybe TRBD1 (5 bases). Germline V gene lookup returns CDR1 SQVTM and CDR2 ANQGSEA. This CDR3 spans 12 amino acids. Trimming pared 5 bases from V and 8 bases from J, leaving 15 bases between. Written as DNA, the CDR3 is TGCAGCGTTTGGGACGTAGGAGTCGGCTACACCTTC. This translates into CSVWDVGVGYTF.

On this clonotype itself: Because the CDR3 is missing its conserved closing phenylalanine or tryptophan, this is likely a read error. The DNA is left out, because the CDR3 cannot be placed on it with certainty; the CDR3 is given as TCRdb lists it. The chain employs TRBV25-1 and TRBJ2-5; the D call TRBD2 from the table was never checked on the DNA. The CDR3 is 10 residues long, counting both termini. The germline gives CDR1 MGHDK, CDR2 SYGVNS. CDR3 in amino acids: CASSYLGLAG.

This clonotype showed up many times. This sequence joins TRBV7-3 and TRBJ2-5; 9 nucleotides align to TRBD1. CDR1 SGHTA and CDR2 FQGTGA come from the germline V gene. Trimming at V came to 5 bases and at J to 0 bases, leaving 4 bases not matched to a gene. This CDR3 is 15 amino acids long. The CDR3 here is CASSLGQGNQETQYF. The CDR3 DNA reads as TGTGCCAGCAGCCTGGGACAGGGAAACCAAGAGACCCAGTACTTC.

This chain's CDR3 is CSARETGANEELFF. In nucleotides, the CDR3 is TGCAGTGCTAGAGAGACAGGGGCTAATGAGGAGCTGTTTTTT. The V and J genes are TRBV20-1 and TRBJ2-2, with 8 bases lining up with TRBD1. Germline CDR1 and CDR2: DFQATT and SNEGSKA (reference sequence). The CDR3 contains 14 residues. J gave up 10 bases and V 0 bases, and 7 bases lay outside the gene matches.

The rearrangement joins TRBV20-1 to TRBJ2-2, with unresolved D. V was cut by 1 base and J by 8 bases, with 5 bases left in between. The CDR3 loop spans 11 amino acids. Germline V lookup: CDR1 DFQATT, CDR2 SNEGSKA (reference sequence). This chain's CDR3 is CSARVGGELFF. CDR3 nucleotide sequence: TGCAGTGCTAGAGTTGGAGGGGAGCTGTTTTTT.

This clonotype showed up many times. V usage is TRBV7-2 and J usage is TRBJ2-7; 11 positions agree with TRBD2. In germline, CDR1 is SGHTA, CDR2 FQGNSA. V shed 6 bases and J 6 bases; nucleotides not matched to a gene: 13. This CDR3 is built from 16 residues. The CDR3 is CASSRLAGYSPVEQYF. The CDR3 region has the DNA TGTGCCAGCAGTCGACTAGCGGGATATTCACCGGTCGAGCAGTACTTC. The variable domain in full, with the rest retrieved from reference TRBV7-2 and TRBJ2-7, is GAGVSQSPSNKVTEKGKDVELRCDPISGHTALYWYRQSLGQGLEFLIYFQGNSAPDKSGLPSDRFSAERTGGSVSTLTIQRTQQEDSAVYLCASSRLAGYSPVEQYFGPGTRLTVT.

In this sample, this clonotype turned up a few times. The chain carries TRBV7-8 and TRBJ2-6; 8 bases match TRBD2. This CDR3 has 17 amino acids. Germline lookup yields CDR1 SGHVS and CDR2 FQNEAQ. Unmatched junction bases numbered 10, after V lost 5 bases and J lost 4 bases. The CDR3 here is CASSQEFGGAGANVLTF. The CDR3 DNA reads TGTGCCAGCAGCCAAGAGTTCGGGGGGGCCGGGGCCAACGTCCTGACTTTC.

This clonotype showed up many times. This chain uses TRBV29-1 with TRBJ2-7; 9 bases are a match to TRBD2. Losses at the gene ends were 4 bases for V and 9 bases for J; bases not matched to a gene: 10. The germline V gene encodes CDR1 SQVTM and CDR2 ANQGSEA. The CDR3 covers 13 residues. The CDR3 sequence: CSVVAGTSLGQYF. In DNA form, the CDR3 reads TGCAGCGTTGTAGCTGGGACTAGCCTCGGGCAGTACTTC.

Details on this clonotype: This clone may be a read error of a much larger clone one base away. The chain employs TRBV20-1 and TRBJ2-7, with unresolved D. The V gene lost 6 bases and the J gene lost 7 bases, with 10 bases spanning the gap. In germline, CDR1 is DFQATT, CDR2 SNEGSKA (reference sequence). The CDR3 is 10 amino acids. The CDR3, as DNA: TGCAGTGCCCCCGACCCGGAGCAGTACTTC. As protein: CSAPDPEQYF.

This clonotype occurred a few times. The chain couples TRBV6-2 or TRBV6-3 to TRBJ2-6; TRBD1 matches 9 bases. The trim removed 0 bases at V and 0 bases at J, leaving 3 bases unmatched. From germline, CDR1 is MNHEY and CDR2 SVGEGT. The length of the CDR3 is 18 residues. CDR3 protein: CASSYSTGGLSGANVLTF. The CDR3 DNA reads as TGTGCCAGCAGTTACTCGACAGGGGGACTCTCTGGGGCCAACGTCCTGACTTTC.

The V and J genes are TRBV7-8 and TRBJ1-6; 7 bases align to TRBD1. V was pared by 5 bases and J by 9 bases, with 10 bases of the junction left unmatched. The germline V gene encodes CDR1 SGHVS and CDR2 FQNEAQ. The CDR3 extends over 15 amino acids. For the CDR3, the DNA is TGTGCCAGCAGCCTCCGTGCAGGGGGAGGTTCACCCCTCCACTTT. Protein: CASSLRAGGGSPLHF.

This clonotype has at least ten counts. The chain carries TRBV10-3 and TRBJ1-4; no clear D. In germline, CDR1 is ENHRY, CDR2 SYGVKD. With 9 bases removed from V and 6 bases from J, the gap between germline ends came to 17 bases. The CDR3 is made up of 14 amino acids. The CDR3 DNA is TGTGCCATTTCGTCCGGGAGGGTGGATGAAAAACTGTTTTTT. It encodes CAISSGRVDEKLFF.

V gene TRBV20-1 combines with J gene TRBJ2-5; 8 nucleotides agree with TRBD1. Trimming removed 6 bases from V and 5 bases from J; junction bases left unmatched: 5. Germline V lookup: CDR1 DFQATT, CDR2 SNEGSKA (reference sequence). The CDR3 consists of 12 residues. The CDR3 reads CSADTGGETQYF. The CDR3 nucleotides read TGCAGTGCCGACACAGGGGGTGAGACCCAGTACTTC.

The chain employs TRBV7-8 and TRBJ2-5, with 16 positions matching TRBD2. The CDR3 has 16 residues. Germline V lookup: CDR1 SGHVS, CDR2 FQNEAQ. Trimming at V came to 7 bases and at J to 5 bases, leaving 7 bases not matched to a gene. CDR3 bases: TGTGCCAGCATCGAGGGACTAGCGGGAGGGCGGGAGACCCAGTACTTC. It specifies CASIEGLAGGRETQYF.

V usage is TRBV10-3 and J usage is TRBJ2-5; 12 nucleotides line up with TRBD1. The V gene end was trimmed by 6 bases and the J gene end by 5 bases; junction bases not matched to a gene: 7. From germline, CDR1 is ENHRY and CDR2 SYGVKD. This CDR3 is built from 15 residues. CDR3 in amino acids: CAIRHRDRGLETQYF. The CDR3 DNA is TGTGCCATCAGACACCGGGACAGGGGGCTTGAGACCCAGTACTTC.

In its sample, this clonotype was seen many times. This sequence joins TRBV19 and TRBJ1-5, with D unresolved. Trimming pared 9 bases from V and 5 bases from J, leaving 17 bases between. This CDR3 region has 14 residues. CDR1 is LNHDA and CDR2 is SQIVND in the germline V gene (reference sequence). CDR3 sequence: CASRTGFSDQPQHF. CDR3 in DNA: TGTGCCAGCAGGACGGGGTTTTCGGATCAGCCCCAGCATTTT. Variable domain in full (rest from reference TRBV19 and TRBJ1-5): DGGITQSPKYLFRKEGQNVTLSCEQNLNHDAMYWYRQDPGQGLRLIYYSQIVNDFQKGDIAEGYSVSREKKESFPLTVTSAQKNPTAFYLCASRTGFSDQPQHFGDGTRLSIL.

This clonotype has at least ten counts. J is TRBJ2-5 and V is TRBV19; 10 bases fit TRBD2. The junction had 3 bases not matched to a gene; V was cut back by 4 bases and J by 4 bases. This CDR3 has 14 amino acids. The germline V gene has CDR1 LNHDA and CDR2 SQIVND (reference sequence). The chain's CDR3 is CASSNQREGETQYF. The DNA for the CDR3 is TGTGCCAGTAGTAACCAGCGGGAGGGAGAGACCCAGTACTTC. Looking up the rest from reference TRBV19 and TRBJ2-5 gives the full variable domain: DGGITQSPKYLFRKEGQNVTLSCEQNLNHDAMYWYRQDPGQGLRLIYYSQIVNDFQKGDIAEGYSVSREKKESFPLTVTSAQKNPTAFYLCASSNQREGETQYFGPGTRLLVL.

J is TRBJ2-5 and V is TRBV20-1; D is possibly TRBD1 or TRBD2 (5 bases each). This CDR3 contains 15 residues. V was trimmed by 0 bases and J by 2 bases, leaving 13 bases between them. Germline V gene sequence: CDR1 DFQATT, CDR2 SNEGSKA (reference sequence). CDR3 protein: CSARDGTHIQETQYF. For the CDR3, the DNA is TGCAGTGCTAGAGACGGGACCCACATTCAAGAGACCCAGTACTTC.